The subject of this entry is one TCR beta chain. Antigen unknown. The method was immunoSEQ multiplex PCR; TCRdb's version includes in-frame clones alone and lacks a portion of them. The data show about 170,000 clones, around nine tenths seen once. These data belong to a study of T cell responses to AZD1222 COVID-19 vaccine. On the study more broadly: Second doses that came at about 4 or about 12 weeks were put together.

Study observations and caveats: Regions 160-218 and 743-854 dominated among vaccine-associated CD4 TCRs spanning spike. Increases in Spike-specific TCR breadth and depth were seen after two AZD1222 doses.

Sample: peripheral blood, taken on day 0 of AZD1222 vaccination. The source of this sequence is an adult in good health.

The chain's CDR3 is CASSLGQPLGYTF. CDR3 sequence (DNA): TGCGCCAGCAGCTTGGGCCAGCCCTTGGGCTACACCTTC. The chain links TRBV5-1 to TRBJ1-2; D is unresolved. CDR3 length: 13 residues. Between the trimmed V and J ends, which lost 0 bases and 8 bases, there was a span of 11 bases. CDR1 is SGHRS, CDR2 YFSETQ, per germline.